Following are 22 T cell receptor beta chains from one sample sequenced in a study of T cell repertoires in aging, cancer and after chemotherapy. TCR beta rearrangements were amplified from peripheral blood genomic DNA. A mixed TRB-A/B primer pool amplified rearranged TRB by multiplex touch-down PCR. Each CDR3 protein is one row after TCRdb ran MiXCR on the multiplex PCR reads. The data contain thousands of distinct CDR3 sequences, roughly 31% of them singletons. The sequenced sample was blood. The origin of the receptors is a human donor with a solid tumor.

This clonotype was counted only a few times. The chain is built from TRBV18 and TRBJ2-2; D ambiguous. Per germline, CDR1 KGHSH and CDR2 LQKENI. The CDR3 sequence is 14 residues long. V lost 0 bases, J lost 4 bases, and 6 bases lay in between. CDR3 sequence (DNA): TGTGCCAGCTCACCACCGTCAGTCACCGGGGAGCTGTTTTTT. This sequence encodes CASSPPSVTGELFF.

This clonotype was recorded a few times. The chain links TRBV7-2 to TRBJ1-1; D remains unclear. V was cut by 1 base and J by 2 bases, with 8 bases left in between. Germline lookup yields CDR1 SGHTA and CDR2 FQGNSA. The CDR3 is 14 amino acids. The CDR3 here is CASSLGLGNTEAFF. For the CDR3, the DNA is TGTGCCAGCAGCTTAGGTCTGGGTAACACTGAAGCTTTCTTT.

This clonotype is labeled large. V and J are TRBV7-6 and TRBJ2-6, with D possibly being TRBD2 (6 bases). V was cut by 5 bases and J by 3 bases, with 11 bases left in between. Germline-derived CDR1 and CDR2 are SGHVS and FNYEAQ. The CDR3 loop spans 15 amino acids. The chain's CDR3 is CASSLGGVGANVLTF. CDR3 sequence (DNA): TGTGCCAGCAGCCTCGGCGGGGTTGGGGCCAACGTCCTGACTTTC.

This clonotype was detected a few times. The chain employs TRBV19 and TRBJ1-5; 8 positions agree with TRBD1. This CDR3 has 15 amino acids. Trimming cost V 5 bases and J 5 bases; bases outside gene matches: 8. Germline assignment: CDR1 LNHDA and CDR2 SQIVND (reference sequence). The CDR3 bases are TGTGCCAGTAGTTACGGACAGGGATTGTATCAGCCCCAGCATTTT. This gives the protein CASSYGQGLYQPQHF.

By frequency in the sample, this clonotype is large. The CDR3 sequence is CSGGTGSSYEQYF. The CDR3 DNA sequence: TGCAGCGGTGGGACAGGGAGCTCCTACGAGCAGTACTTC. The genes are TRBV29-1 and TRBJ2-7; 9 nucleotides agree with TRBD1. Per the germline V gene, CDR1 is SQVTM and CDR2 is ANQGSEA. The CDR3 runs to 13 residues. After removal of 7 bases from V and 0 bases from J, the junction contained 4 bases not matched to a gene.

Within the sample, this clonotype is large. The rearrangement uses TRBV30 and TRBJ1-6; D not certain. V was pared by 0 bases and J by 2 bases, with 11 bases between. This CDR3 region has 16 residues. The germline V gene has CDR1 GTSNPN and CDR2 SVGIG (reference sequence). The CDR3 spells CAWSVAFWTYNSPLHF. CDR3 DNA sequence: TGTGCCTGGAGTGTAGCTTTTTGGACCTATAATTCACCCCTCCACTTT.

The chain couples TRBV20-1 to TRBJ2-1; possibly TRBD1 for D (5 bases). The CDR3 has 11 residues. The germline V gene encodes CDR1 DFQATT and CDR2 SNEGSKA (reference sequence). Trimming removed 7 bases from V and 8 bases from J, with 12 bases in between. The CDR3 spells CSEGLLDEQFF. The CDR3 DNA sequence: TGCAGTGAGGGGCTATTAGATGAGCAGTTCTTC.

By sample fraction, this clonotype is medium-sized. This chain uses TRBV12-3 or TRBV12-4 with TRBJ1-5; 7 nucleotides align to TRBD1. V gave up 6 bases and J gave up 6 bases; unmatched junction bases: 11. The CDR3 totals 15 residues. This CDR3 is CASSRSAGTVQPQHF. DNA for the CDR3: TGTGCCAGCAGCCGCAGCGCCGGGACAGTTCAGCCCCAGCATTTT.

The V gene is TRBV7-9, the J gene TRBJ2-3, with 9 bases that match TRBD2. The CDR3 covers 15 residues. V shed 0 bases, J shed 3 bases, and the junction held 1 base outside the gene matches. Per the germline V gene, CDR1 is SEHNR and CDR2 is FQNEAQ (reference sequence). The DNA for the CDR3 is TGTGCCAGCAGCTTAGCTAGCGGGAGTACAGATACGCAGTATTTT. Its protein is CASSLASGSTDTQYF.

This clonotype has only a few counts. The gene calls are TRBV7-9 and TRBJ2-1, with TRBD2 matching over 13 bases. From germline, CDR1 is SEHNR and CDR2 FQNEAQ (reference sequence). The CDR3 consists of 18 residues. V shed 6 bases and J 7 bases; nucleotides not matched to a gene: 15. CDR3 bases: TGTGCCAGCAGTTCGCCGGGACTAGCGGGGCCCTTGGGGAATGAGCAGTTCTTC. Protein product: CASSSPGLAGPLGNEQFF.

In its sample, this clonotype was seen a few times. The V call is TRBV20-1, the J call TRBJ1-6; D is uncertain. CDR3 length equals 14 residues. CDR1 and CDR2 (germline): DFQATT, SNEGSKA (reference sequence). Trimming took off 6 bases at V and 0 bases at J, with 9 bases between the two ends. The DNA for the CDR3 is TGCAGTGCCCGAGAGAGCTCCTATAATTCACCCCTCCACTTT. Protein product: CSARESSYNSPLHF.

This clonotype ranks as medium-sized (0.01 to 0.1%). The rearrangement uses TRBV6-5 and TRBJ1-5; no clear D. CDR1 is MNHEY and CDR2 is SVGAGI in the germline V gene. This CDR3 is built from 17 residues. V lost 0 bases and J 0 bases, leaving 12 bases between the germline ends. The CDR3 loop is CASSYSFSDSSNQPQHF. In DNA, the CDR3 is TGTGCCAGCAGTTACTCTTTCTCAGACTCTAGCAATCAGCCCCAGCATTTT.

There are a few counts of this clonotype. The chain uses TRBV19 and TRBJ1-3; D unclear. This CDR3 is built from 17 residues. CDR1 is LNHDA and CDR2 is SQIVND in the germline V gene (reference sequence). V gave up 5 bases and J gave up 0 bases, with 17 bases separating them. The CDR3 here is CASSEADRVFSGNTIYF. Written as DNA, the CDR3 is TGTGCCAGTAGTGAAGCTGACCGCGTCTTCTCTGGAAACACCATATATTTT.

This clonotype was counted between two and nine times. The chain has TRBV27 and TRBJ2-1; 8 bases agree with TRBD1. The V gene's germline CDR1 is MNHEY and CDR2 SMNVEV (reference sequence). This CDR3 has 15 amino acids. V shed 5 bases and J 2 bases; nucleotides not matched to a gene: 5. The DNA of the CDR3 is TGTGCCAGCAGTCTCCGGGACAGGACCTACAATGAGCAGTTCTTC. Encoded protein: CASSLRDRTYNEQFF.

Relative to its sample, this clonotype is large (0.1 to 1%). The CDR3 protein is CAWKVGAYNSPLHF. The DNA for the CDR3 is TGTGCCTGGAAAGTCGGGGCGTATAATTCACCCCTCCACTTT. V gene TRBV30 combines with J gene TRBJ1-6, with D possibly being TRBD1 (5 bases). Trimming took off 4 bases at V and 4 bases at J, with 11 bases between the two ends. CDR1 is GTSNPN, CDR2 SVGIG, per germline (reference sequence). The CDR3 has 14 amino acids.

The chain links TRBV19 to TRBJ2-3, with TRBD1 as a possible D gene (6 bases). Trimming removed 3 bases at V and 5 bases at J, with 12 bases between. CDR1 is LNHDA, CDR2 SQIVND, per germline (reference sequence). The CDR3 covers 14 residues. DNA of the CDR3: TGTGCCAGTAGTATGAACAGGGTGGGAGATACGCAGTATTTT. It yields the protein CASSMNRVGDTQYF.

Only one count was recorded for this clonotype. This clone may be a read error of a much larger clone one base away. The J gene is TRBJ1-2, the V gene TRBV6-6, with D perhaps matching TRBD1 (6 bases). This CDR3 is 18 amino acids long. With 2 bases removed from V and 3 bases from J, the gap between germline ends came to 22 bases. Per the germline V gene, CDR1 is MNHNY and CDR2 is SVGAGI (reference sequence). CDR3 residues: CASSYVRKGGYRDYGYTF. The CDR3 DNA reads TGTGCCAGCAGTTACGTTAGAAAGGGGGGGTACAGGGACTATGGCTACACCTTC.

This clonotype appeared a single time. A clone one base away is much larger, so this may be a read error. This chain links TRBV6-5 with TRBJ1-5; D is ambiguous. The germline V and J ends were trimmed by 2 bases and 4 bases, with 12 bases remaining between them. Germline V gene data show CDR1 as MNHEY and CDR2 as SVGAGI. The CDR3 covers 15 residues. CDR3 region: CASSYPPGLNQPQHF. CDR3 DNA sequence: TGTGCCAGCAGTTACCCCCCGGGCCTTAATCAGCCCCAGCATTTT.

This clonotype was observed a few times. The chain carries TRBV27 and TRBJ1-3, with D perhaps TRBD1 (6 bases). The CDR3 spans 15 residues. With 5 bases removed from V and 8 bases from J, the gap between germline ends came to 19 bases. Germline values: CDR1 MNHEY, CDR2 SMNVEV (reference sequence). CDR3 DNA sequence: TGTGCCAGCAGTCAAACAGGGCTCCCTATGGACACCATATATTTT. Its protein is CASSQTGLPMDTIYF.

This chain connects TRBV12-3 or TRBV12-4 to TRBJ2-5; 8 bases agree with TRBD1. The CDR3 is 15 residues long. J lost 5 bases, V lost 5 bases, and 10 bases had no gene match. The CDR3 bases are TGTGCCAGCAGTCCGACAGGGGCAGCCTGGGAGACCCAGTACTTC. Translating it yields CASSPTGAAWETQYF.

Within the sample, this clonotype is medium-sized. The V call is TRBV6-5, the J call TRBJ1-4; the D is unclear. CDR3 size: 13 residues. Trimming pared 6 bases from V and 4 bases from J, leaving 9 bases between. The germline V gene has CDR1 MNHEY and CDR2 SVGAGI. This CDR3 is CASRGGFNEKLFF. CDR3 sequence (DNA): TGTGCCAGCAGAGGAGGGTTTAATGAAAAACTGTTTTTT.

In its sample, this clonotype ranks as large. The chain recombines TRBV6-5 with TRBJ2-7, with D perhaps given as TRBD1 or TRBD2 (5 bases each). Germline CDR1 and CDR2: MNHEY and SVGAGI. The V gene lost 5 bases and the J gene lost 7 bases, with 21 bases spanning the gap. The CDR3 is 15 amino acids. The CDR3 DNA is TGTGCCAGCAGTAGACCGGGACCCAATTCGGGGGAGCAGTACTTC. Translated, it gives CASSRPGPNSGEQYF.